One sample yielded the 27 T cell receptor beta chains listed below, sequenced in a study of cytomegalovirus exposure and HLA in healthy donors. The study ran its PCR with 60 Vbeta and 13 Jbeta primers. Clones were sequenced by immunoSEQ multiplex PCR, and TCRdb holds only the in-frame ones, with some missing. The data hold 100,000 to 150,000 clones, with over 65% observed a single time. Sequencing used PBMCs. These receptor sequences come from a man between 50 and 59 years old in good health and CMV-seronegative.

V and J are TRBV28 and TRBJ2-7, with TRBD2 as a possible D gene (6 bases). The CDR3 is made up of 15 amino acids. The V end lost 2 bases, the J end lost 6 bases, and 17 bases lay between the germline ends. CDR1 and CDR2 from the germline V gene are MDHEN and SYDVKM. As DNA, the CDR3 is TGTGCCAGCAGTTTAGGGGGAGGTTGGAGTCCCGAGCAGTACGTC. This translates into CASSLGGGWSPEQYV.

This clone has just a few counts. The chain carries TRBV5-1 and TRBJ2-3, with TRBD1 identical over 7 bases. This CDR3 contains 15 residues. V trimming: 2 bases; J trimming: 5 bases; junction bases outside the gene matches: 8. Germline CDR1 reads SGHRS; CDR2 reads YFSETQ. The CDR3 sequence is CASSFDTGVGDTQYF. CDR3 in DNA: TGCGCCAGCAGCTTCGATACAGGGGTAGGAGATACGCAGTATTTT.

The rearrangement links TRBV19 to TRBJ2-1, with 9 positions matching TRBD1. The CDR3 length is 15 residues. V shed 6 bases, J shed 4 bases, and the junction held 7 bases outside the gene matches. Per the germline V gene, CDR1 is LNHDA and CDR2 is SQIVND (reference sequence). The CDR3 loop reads CASSSRDRAYNEQFF. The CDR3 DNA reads TGTGCCAGTAGCAGCCGGGACAGGGCTTACAATGAGCAGTTCTTC.

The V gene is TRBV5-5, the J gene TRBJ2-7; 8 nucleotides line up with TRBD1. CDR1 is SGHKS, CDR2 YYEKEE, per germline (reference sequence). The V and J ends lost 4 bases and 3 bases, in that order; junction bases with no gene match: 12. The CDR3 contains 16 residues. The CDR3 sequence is CASSQRWTGSLYEQYV. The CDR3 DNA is TGTGCCAGCAGCCAAAGATGGACAGGGTCCCTCTACGAGCAGTACGTC.

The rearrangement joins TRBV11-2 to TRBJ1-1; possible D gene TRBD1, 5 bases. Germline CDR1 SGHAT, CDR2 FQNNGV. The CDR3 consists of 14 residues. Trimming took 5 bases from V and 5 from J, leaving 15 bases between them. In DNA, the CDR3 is TGTGCCAGCAGCCCTGATTGGGGGGATACTGAAGCTTTCTTT. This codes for CASSPDWGDTEAFF.

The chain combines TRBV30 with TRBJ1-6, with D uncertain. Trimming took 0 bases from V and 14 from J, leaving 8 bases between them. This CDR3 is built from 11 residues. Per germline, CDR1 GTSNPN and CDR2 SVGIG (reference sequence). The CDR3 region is CAWSVQNSLHF. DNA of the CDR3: TGTGCCTGGAGTGTACAGAATTCCCTCCACTTT.

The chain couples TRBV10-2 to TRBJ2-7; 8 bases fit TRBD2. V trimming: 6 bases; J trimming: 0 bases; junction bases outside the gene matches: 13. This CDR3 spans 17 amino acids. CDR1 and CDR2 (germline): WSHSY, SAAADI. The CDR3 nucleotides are TGCGCCAGCAGGAAACCGGGAGGGGCAGCCCGCTCCTACGAGCAGTACTTC. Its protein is CASRKPGGAARSYEQYF.

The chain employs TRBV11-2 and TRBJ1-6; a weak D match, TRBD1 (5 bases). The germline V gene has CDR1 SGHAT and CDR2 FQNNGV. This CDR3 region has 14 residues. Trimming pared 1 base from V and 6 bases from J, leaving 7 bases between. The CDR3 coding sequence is TGTGCCAGCAGCTTAGTTAGGGGTAATTCACCCCTCCACTTT. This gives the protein CASSLVRGNSPLHF.

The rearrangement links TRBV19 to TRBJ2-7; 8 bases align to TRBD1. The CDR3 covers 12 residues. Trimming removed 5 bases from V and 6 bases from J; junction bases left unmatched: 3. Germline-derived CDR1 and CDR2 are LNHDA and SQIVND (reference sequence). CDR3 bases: TGTGCCAGTAGTCGACAGGGGACCGAGCAGTACTTC. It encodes CASSRQGTEQYF.

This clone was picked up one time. The chain's CDR3 is CASSLARGYEQYV. Written as DNA, the CDR3 is TGTGCCAGCAGCTTAGCGCGAGGATACGAGCAGTACGTC. V is TRBV7-2 and J is TRBJ2-7, with unresolved D. With 0 bases removed from V and 4 bases from J, the gap between germline ends came to 7 bases. The CDR3 has 13 amino acids. From germline, CDR1 is SGHTA and CDR2 FQGNSA.

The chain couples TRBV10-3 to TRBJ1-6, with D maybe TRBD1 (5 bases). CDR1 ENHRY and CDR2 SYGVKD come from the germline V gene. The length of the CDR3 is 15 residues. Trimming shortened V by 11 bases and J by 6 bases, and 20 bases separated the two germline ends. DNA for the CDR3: TGTGCCGTCTGGGGGGGGATAGGGGTTAATTCACCCCTCCACTTT. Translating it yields CAVWGGIGVNSPLHF.

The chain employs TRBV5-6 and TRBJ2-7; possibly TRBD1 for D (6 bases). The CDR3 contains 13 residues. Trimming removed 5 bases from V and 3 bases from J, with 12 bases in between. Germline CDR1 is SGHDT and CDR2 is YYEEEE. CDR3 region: CASSPGQHYEQYF. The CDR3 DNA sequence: TGTGCCAGCAGTCCGGGACAACACTACGAGCAGTACTTC.

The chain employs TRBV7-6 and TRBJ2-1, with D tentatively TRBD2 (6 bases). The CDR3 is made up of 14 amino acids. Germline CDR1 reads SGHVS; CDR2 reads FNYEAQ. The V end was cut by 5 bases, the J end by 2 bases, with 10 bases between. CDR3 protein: CASSVGLAYNEQFF. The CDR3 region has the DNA TGTGCCAGCAGCGTGGGACTGGCCTACAATGAGCAGTTCTTC.

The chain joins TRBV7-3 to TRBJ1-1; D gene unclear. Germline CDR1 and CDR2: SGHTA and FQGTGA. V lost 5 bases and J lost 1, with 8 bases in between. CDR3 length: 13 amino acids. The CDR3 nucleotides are TGTGCCAGCAGCCAGGAAGGGAACACTGAAGCTTTCTTT. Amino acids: CASSQEGNTEAFF.

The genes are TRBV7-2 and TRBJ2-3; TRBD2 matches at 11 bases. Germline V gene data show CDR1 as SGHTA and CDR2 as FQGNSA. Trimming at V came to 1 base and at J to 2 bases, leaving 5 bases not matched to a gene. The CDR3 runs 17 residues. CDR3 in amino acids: CASSLVASGGSTDTQYF. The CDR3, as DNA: TGTGCCAGCAGCTTAGTCGCTAGCGGGGGGTCCACAGATACGCAGTATTTT. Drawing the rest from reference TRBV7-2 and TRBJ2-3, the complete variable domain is GAGVSQSPSNKVTEKGKDVELRCDPISGHTALYWYRQSLGQGLEFLIYFQGNSAPDKSGLPSDRFSAERTGGSVSTLTIQRTQQEDSAVYLCASSLVASGGSTDTQYFGPGTRLTVL.

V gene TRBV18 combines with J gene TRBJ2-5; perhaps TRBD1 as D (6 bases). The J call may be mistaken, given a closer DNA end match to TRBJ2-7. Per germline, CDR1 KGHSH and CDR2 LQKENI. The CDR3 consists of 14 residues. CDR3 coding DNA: TGTGCCAGCTCACCAGCTAGGGGGAACTACGAGCAGTACTTC. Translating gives CASSPARGNYEQYF.

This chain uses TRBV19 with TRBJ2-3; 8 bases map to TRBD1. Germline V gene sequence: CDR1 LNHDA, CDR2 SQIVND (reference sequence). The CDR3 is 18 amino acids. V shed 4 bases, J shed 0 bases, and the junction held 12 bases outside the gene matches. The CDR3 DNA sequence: TGTGCCAGTAGTACCCGACAGGGGAGAGTTCTAAGCACAGATACGCAGTATTTT. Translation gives CASSTRQGRVLSTDTQYF.

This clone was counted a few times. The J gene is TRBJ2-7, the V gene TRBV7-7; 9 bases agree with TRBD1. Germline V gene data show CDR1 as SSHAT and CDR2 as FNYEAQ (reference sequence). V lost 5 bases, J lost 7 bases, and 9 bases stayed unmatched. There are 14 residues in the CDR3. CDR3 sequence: CASSEQQGAGEQYF. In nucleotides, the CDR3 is TGTGCCAGCAGCGAACAACAGGGGGCTGGAGAGCAGTACTTC.

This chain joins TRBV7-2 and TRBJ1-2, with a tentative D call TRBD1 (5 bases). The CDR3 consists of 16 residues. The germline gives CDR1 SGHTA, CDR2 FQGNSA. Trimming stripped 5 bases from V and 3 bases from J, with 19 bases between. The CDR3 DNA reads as TGTGCCAGCAGCCCCGGGGGGGGAGCAAGGGACTATGGCTACACCTTC. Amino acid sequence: CASSPGGGARDYGYTF.

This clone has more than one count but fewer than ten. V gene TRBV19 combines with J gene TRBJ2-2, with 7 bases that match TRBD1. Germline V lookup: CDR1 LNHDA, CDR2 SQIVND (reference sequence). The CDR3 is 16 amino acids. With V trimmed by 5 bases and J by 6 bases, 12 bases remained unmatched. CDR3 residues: CASSSHRTGSSGELFF. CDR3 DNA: TGTGCCAGTAGTTCCCATCGGACAGGATCTTCCGGGGAGCTGTTTTTT.

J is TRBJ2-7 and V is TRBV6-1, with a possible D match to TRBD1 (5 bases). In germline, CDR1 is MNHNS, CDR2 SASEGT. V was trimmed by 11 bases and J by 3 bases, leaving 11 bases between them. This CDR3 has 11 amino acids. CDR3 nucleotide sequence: TGTGCCTCCCAGGGTTTCTACGAGCAGTACGTC. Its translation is CASQGFYEQYV.

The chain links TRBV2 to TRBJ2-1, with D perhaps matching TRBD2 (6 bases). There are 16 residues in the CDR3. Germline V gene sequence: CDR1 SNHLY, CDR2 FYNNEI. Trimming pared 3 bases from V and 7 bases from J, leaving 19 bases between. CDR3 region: CASSDRETRVGNEQFF. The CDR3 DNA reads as TGTGCCAGCAGTGACAGGGAGACTAGAGTTGGAAATGAGCAGTTCTTC.

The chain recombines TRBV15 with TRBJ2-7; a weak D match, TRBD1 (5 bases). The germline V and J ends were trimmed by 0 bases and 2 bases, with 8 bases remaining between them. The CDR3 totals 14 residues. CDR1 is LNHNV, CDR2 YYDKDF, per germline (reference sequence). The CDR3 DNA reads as TGTGCCACCAGCAGAGAGATAGGGGCCTACGAGCAGTACGTC. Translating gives CATSREIGAYEQYV.

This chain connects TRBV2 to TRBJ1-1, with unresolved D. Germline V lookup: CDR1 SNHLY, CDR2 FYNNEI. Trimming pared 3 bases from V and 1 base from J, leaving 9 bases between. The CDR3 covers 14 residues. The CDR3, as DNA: TGTGCCAGCAGTGAGTTACAGCCGAACACTGAAGCTTTCTTT. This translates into CASSELQPNTEAFF.

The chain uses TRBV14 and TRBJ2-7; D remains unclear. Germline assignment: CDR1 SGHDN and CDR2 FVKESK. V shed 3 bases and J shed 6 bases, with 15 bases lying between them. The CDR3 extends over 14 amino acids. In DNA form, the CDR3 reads TGTGCCAGCAGCCATTTATTACTAACGCGCGAGCAGTACTTC. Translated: CASSHLLLTREQYF. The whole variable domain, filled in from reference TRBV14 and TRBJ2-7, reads EAGVTQFPSHSVIEKGQTVTLRCDPISGHDNLYWYRRVMGKEIKFLLHFVKESKQDESGMPNNRFLAERTGGTYSTLKVQPAELEDSGVYFCASSHLLLTREQYFGPGTRLTVT.

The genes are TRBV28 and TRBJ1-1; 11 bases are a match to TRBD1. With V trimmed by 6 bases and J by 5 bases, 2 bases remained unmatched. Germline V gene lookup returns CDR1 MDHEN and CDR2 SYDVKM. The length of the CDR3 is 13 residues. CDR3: CASRGQGGTEAFF. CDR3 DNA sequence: TGTGCCAGCAGGGGACAGGGGGGGACTGAAGCTTTCTTT.

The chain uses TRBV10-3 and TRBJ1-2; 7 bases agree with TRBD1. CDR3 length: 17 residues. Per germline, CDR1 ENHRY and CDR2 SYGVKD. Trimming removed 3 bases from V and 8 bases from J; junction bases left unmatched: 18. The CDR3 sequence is CAISDDTDPDRVGGYTF. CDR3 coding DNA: TGTGCCATCAGTGACGATACAGACCCCGACAGGGTGGGGGGCTACACCTTC.